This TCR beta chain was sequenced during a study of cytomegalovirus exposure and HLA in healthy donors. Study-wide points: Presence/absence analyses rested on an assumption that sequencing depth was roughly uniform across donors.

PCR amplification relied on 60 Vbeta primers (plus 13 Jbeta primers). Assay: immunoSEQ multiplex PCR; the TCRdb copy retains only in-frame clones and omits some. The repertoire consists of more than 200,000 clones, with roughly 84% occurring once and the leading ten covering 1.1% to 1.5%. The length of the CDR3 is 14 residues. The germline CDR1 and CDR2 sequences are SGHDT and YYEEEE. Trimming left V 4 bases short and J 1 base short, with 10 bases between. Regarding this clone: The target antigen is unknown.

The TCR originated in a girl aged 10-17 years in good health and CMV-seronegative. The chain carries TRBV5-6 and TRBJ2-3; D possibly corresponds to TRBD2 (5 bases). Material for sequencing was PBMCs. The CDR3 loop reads CASSAPRGTDTQYF. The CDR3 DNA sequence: TGTGCCAGCAGCGCCCCGAGGGGCACAGATACGCAGTATTTT.